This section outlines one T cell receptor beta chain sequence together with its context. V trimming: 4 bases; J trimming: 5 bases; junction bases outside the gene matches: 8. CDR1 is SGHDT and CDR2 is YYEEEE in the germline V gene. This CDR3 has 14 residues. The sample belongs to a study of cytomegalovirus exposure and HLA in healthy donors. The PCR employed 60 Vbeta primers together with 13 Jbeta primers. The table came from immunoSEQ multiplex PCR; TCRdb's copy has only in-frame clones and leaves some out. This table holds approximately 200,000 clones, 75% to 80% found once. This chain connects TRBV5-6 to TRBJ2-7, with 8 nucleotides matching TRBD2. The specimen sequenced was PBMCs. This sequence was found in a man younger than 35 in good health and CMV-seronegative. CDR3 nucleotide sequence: TGTGCCAGCAGCCCCGGCGGGGGGATGGACGAGCAGTACTTC. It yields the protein CASSPGGGMDEQYF.